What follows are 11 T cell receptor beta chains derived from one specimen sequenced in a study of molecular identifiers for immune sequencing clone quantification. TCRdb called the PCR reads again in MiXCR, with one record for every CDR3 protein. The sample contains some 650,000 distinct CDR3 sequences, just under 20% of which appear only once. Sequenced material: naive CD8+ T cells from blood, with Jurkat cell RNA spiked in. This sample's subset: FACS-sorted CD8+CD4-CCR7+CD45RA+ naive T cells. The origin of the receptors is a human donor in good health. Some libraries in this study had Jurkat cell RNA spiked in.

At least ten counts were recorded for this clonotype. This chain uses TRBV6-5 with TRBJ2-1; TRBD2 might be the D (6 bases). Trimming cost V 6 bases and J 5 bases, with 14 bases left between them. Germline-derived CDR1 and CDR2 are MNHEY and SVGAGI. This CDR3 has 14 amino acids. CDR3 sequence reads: CASRILEGDNEQFF. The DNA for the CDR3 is TGTGCCAGCAGAATCTTGGAGGGAGACAATGAGCAGTTCTTC.

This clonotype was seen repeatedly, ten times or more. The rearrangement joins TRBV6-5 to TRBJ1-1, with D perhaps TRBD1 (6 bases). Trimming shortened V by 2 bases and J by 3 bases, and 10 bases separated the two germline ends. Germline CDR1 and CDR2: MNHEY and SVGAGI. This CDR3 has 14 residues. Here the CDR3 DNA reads TGTGCCAGCAGTTACGGACAGACTTACACTGAAGCTTTCTTT. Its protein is CASSYGQTYTEAFF.

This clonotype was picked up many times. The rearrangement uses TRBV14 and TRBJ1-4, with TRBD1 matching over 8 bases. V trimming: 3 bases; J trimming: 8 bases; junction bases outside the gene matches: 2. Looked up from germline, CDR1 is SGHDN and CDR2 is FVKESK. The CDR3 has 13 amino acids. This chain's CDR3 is CASSQWTGEKLFF. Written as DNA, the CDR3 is TGTGCCAGCAGCCAGTGGACAGGGGAAAAACTGTTTTTT.

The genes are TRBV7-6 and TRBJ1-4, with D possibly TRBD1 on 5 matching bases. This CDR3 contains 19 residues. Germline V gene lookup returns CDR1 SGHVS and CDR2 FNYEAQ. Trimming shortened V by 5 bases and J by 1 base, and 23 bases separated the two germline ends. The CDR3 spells CASSLFPPGSQGTNEKLFF. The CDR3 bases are TGTGCCAGCAGCCTCTTCCCACCGGGCAGCCAGGGAACTAATGAAAAACTGTTTTTT.

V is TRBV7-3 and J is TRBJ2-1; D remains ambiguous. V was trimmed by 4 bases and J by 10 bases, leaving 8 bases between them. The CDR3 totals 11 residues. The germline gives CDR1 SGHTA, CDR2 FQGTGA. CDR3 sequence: CASSSGLEQFF. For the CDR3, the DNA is TGTGCCAGCAGCTCGGGTCTGGAGCAGTTCTTC.

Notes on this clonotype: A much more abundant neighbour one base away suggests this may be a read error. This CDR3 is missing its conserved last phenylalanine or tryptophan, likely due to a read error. CDR3 bases: TGTGCCAGCAGTTTTGGGGGGTCGGGGTTCACTGAAGCTTTCCTT. This translates into CASSFGGSGFTEAFL. V usage is TRBV27 and J usage is TRBJ1-1; a possible D gene is TRBD1 (5 bases). The ends were cut back, 3 bases at V and 4 bases at J, with 15 bases in the middle. The CDR3 runs 15 residues. Germline V gives CDR1 MNHEY, CDR2 SMNVEV (reference sequence).

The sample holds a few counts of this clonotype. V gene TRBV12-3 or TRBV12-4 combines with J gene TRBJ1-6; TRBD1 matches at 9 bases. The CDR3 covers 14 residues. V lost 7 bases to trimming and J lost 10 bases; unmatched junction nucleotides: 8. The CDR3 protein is CASNPGQGVSPLHF. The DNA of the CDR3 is TGTGCCAGCAACCCGGGACAGGGTGTCTCACCCCTCCACTTT.

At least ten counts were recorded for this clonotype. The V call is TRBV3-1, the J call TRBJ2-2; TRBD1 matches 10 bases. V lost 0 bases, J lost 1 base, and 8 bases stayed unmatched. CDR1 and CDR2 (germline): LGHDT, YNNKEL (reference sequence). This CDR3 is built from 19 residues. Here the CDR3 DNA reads TGTGCCAGCAGCCAAGAGGGACAGGGGAGAGTGGGGAACACCGGGGAGCTGTTTTTT. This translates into CASSQEGQGRVGNTGELFF. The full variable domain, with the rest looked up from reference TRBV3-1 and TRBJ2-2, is DTAVSQTPKYLVTQMGNDKSIKCEQNLGHDTMYWYKQDSKKFLKIMFSYNNKELIINETVPNRFSPKSPDKAHLNLHINSLELGDSAVYFCASSQEGQGRVGNTGELFFGEGSRLTVL.

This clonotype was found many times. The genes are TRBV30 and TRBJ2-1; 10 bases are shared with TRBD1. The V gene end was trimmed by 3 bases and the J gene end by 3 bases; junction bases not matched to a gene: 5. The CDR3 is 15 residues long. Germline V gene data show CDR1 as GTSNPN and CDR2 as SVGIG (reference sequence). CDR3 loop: CAWSTGQGIYNEQFF. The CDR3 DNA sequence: TGTGCCTGGAGCACGGGACAGGGGATCTACAATGAGCAGTTCTTC.

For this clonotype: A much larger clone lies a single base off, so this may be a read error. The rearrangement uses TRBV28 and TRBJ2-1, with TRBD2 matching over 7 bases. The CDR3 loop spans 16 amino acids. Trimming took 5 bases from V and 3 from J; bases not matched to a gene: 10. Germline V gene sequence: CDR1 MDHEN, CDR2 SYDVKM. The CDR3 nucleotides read TGTGCCAGCAGTCTCCGCCGGGCTAGCGGCTACAATGAGCAGTTCTTC. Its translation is CASSLRRASGYNEQFF.

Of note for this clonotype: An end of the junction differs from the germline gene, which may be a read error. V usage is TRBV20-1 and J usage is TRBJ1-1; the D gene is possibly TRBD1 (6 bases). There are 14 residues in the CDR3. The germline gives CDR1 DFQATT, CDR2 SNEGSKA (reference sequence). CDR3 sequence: CGASLTGVNTEAFF. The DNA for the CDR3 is TGCGGTGCTAGCCTGACAGGCGTGAACACTGAAGCTTTCTTT.